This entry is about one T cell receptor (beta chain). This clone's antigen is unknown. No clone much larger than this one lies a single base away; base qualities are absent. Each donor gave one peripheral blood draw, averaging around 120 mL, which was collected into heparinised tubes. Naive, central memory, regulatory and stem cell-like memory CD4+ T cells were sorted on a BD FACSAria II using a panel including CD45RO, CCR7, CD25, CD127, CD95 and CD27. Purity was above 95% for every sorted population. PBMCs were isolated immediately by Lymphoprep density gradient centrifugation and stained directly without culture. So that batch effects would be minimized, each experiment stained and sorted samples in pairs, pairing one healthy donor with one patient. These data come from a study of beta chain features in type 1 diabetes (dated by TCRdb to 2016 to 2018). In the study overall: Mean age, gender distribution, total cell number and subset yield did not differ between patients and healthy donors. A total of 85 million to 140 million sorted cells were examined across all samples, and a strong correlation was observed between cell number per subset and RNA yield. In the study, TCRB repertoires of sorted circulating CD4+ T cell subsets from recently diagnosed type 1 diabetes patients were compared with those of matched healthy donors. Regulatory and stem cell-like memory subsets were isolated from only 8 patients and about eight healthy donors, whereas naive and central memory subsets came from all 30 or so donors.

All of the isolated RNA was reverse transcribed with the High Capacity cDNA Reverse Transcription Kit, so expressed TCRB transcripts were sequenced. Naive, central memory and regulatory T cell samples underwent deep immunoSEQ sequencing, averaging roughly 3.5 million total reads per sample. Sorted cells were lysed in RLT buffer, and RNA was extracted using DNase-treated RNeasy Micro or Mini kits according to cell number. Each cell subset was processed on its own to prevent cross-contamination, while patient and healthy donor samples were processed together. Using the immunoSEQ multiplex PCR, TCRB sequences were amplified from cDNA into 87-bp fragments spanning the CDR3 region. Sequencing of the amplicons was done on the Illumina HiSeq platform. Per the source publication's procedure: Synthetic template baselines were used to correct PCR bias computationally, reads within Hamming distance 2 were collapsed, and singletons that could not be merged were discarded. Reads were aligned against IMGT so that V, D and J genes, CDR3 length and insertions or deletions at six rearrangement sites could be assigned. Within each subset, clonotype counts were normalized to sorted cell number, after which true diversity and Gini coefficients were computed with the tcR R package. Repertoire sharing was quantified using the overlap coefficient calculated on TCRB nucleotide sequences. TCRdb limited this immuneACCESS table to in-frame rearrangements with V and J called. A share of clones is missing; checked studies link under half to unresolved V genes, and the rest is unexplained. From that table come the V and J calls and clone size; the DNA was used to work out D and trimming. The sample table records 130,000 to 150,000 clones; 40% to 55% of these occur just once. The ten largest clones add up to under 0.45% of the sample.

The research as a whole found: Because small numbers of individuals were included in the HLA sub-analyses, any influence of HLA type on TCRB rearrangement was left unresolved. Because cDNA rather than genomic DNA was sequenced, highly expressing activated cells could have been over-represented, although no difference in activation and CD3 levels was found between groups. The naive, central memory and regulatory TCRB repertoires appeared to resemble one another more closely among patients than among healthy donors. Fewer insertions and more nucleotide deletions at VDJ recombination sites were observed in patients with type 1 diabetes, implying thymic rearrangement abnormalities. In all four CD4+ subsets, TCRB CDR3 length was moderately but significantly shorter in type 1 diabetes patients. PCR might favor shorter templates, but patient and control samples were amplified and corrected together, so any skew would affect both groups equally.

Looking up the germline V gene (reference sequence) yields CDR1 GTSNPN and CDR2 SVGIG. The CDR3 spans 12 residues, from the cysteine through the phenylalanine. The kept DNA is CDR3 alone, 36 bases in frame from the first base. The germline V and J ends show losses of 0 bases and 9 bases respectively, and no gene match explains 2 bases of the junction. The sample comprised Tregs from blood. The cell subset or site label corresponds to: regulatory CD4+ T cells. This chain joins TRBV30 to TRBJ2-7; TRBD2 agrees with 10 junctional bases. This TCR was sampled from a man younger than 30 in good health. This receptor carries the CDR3 CAWSVQRGGQYF. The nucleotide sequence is TGTGCCTGGAGTGTACAGCGGGGGGGGCAGTACTTC.